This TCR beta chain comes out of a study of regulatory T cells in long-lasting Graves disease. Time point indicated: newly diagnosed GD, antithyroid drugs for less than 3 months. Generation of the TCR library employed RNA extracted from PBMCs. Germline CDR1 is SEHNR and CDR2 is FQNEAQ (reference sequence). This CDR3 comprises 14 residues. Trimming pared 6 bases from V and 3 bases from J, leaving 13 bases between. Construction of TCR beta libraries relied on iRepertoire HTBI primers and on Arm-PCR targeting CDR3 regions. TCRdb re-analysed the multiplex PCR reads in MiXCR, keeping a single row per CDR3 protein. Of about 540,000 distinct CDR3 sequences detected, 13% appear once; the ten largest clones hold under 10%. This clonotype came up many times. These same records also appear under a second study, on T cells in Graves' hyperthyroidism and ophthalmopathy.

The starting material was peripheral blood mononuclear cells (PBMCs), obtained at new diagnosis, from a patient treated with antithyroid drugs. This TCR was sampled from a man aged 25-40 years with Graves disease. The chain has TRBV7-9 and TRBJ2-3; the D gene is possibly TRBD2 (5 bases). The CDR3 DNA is TGTGCCAGCAGTCACGGTCCGGGGACAGATACGCAGTATTTT. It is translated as CASSHGPGTDTQYF.